A single sample is the source of the 16 T cell receptor beta chains below, sequenced in a study of circulating CD8 cells and anti-PD-1 response in melanoma. The QIAseq Immune Repertoire TCR panel built the libraries from roughly 15 ng of total RNA. TCRdb used MiXCR to reprocess the reads, holding one entry per CDR3 protein. Of approximately 200 distinct CDR3 sequences in the sample, around 30% are singletons; the top ten hold about 63%. From live CD3+CD8+TCRalphabeta+ cells, four PD-1 and/or TIGIT subsets were sorted. Sample: CD8+ T cells from PBMCs, taken at baseline or after one month of anti-PD-1 therapy (not recorded which). The receptors stem from a human donor with melanoma.

The chain employs TRBV29-1 and TRBJ2-7; D is ambiguous. The CDR3 loop spans 11 amino acids. Germline V CDR1 and CDR2: SQVTM, ANQGSEA. V was pared by 3 bases and J by 4 bases, with 7 bases between. The CDR3 nucleotides read TGCAGCGTTGAGGCTCGATACGAGCAGTACTTC. Translating gives CSVEARYEQYF.

The V call is TRBV6-5, the J call TRBJ1-2; D gene unclear. There are 13 residues in the CDR3. Germline values: CDR1 MNHEY, CDR2 SVGAGI. V shed 4 bases and J shed 2 bases, with 8 bases lying between them. The CDR3 nucleotides are TGTGCCAGCAGTTTAATAAGGAACTATGGCTACACCTTC. It codes for CASSLIRNYGYTF.

By share, this clonotype counts as medium-sized. This chain links TRBV20-1 with TRBJ2-1; D is possibly TRBD2 (5 bases). V was shortened by 0 bases and J by 8 bases, with 17 bases between the two germline ends. CDR3 length: 15 residues. Looked up from germline, CDR1 is DFQATT and CDR2 is SNEGSKA (reference sequence). CDR3 region: CSARDVTWEYHEQFF. The CDR3 nucleotides are TGCAGTGCTAGAGATGTCACCTGGGAGTATCATGAGCAGTTCTTC.

This chain uses TRBV28 with TRBJ1-5; the D gene is possibly TRBD1 (5 bases). The CDR3 runs to 15 residues. Per germline, CDR1 MDHEN and CDR2 SYDVKM. The V end was cut by 6 bases, the J end by 6 bases, with 18 bases between. The CDR3 region has the DNA TGTGCCAGCAGCTTAGTGACAGCGACCAGTCAGCCCCAGCATTTT. It is translated as CASSLVTATSQPQHF.

J is TRBJ2-3 and V is TRBV28; D call uncertain. Deletions cut 6 bases from V and 8 bases from J, with 9 bases between. This CDR3 spans 11 amino acids. Germline loops: CDR1 MDHEN, CDR2 SYDVKM. In DNA form, the CDR3 reads TGTGCCAGCAGCCTTGCCGGTACGCAGTATTTT. It encodes CASSLAGTQYF.

By sample fraction, this clonotype is large. The V call is TRBV28, the J call TRBJ2-5; a possible D gene is TRBD2 (5 bases). The germline gives CDR1 MDHEN, CDR2 SYDVKM. Trimming removed 5 bases from V and 3 bases from J, with 16 bases in between. The CDR3 totals 15 residues. Written as DNA, the CDR3 is TGTGCCAGCAGTGGAGGACGGGTCAACAAAGAGACCCAGTACTTC. Protein sequence: CASSGGRVNKETQYF.

This clonotype rates as hyperexpanded. In nucleotides, the CDR3 is TGCAGCGTTGAAGATAAAGGACAGGGGGCGTGGGAGCAGTACTTC. Encoded protein: CSVEDKGQGAWEQYF. The chain carries TRBV29-1 and TRBJ2-7; 11 bases fit TRBD1. CDR1 is SQVTM and CDR2 is ANQGSEA in the germline V gene. Unmatched junction bases numbered 8, after V lost 0 bases and J lost 7 bases. This CDR3 contains 15 residues.

By sample share, this clonotype is hyperexpanded (1% or more). The V call is TRBV27, the J call TRBJ2-5; D is uncertain. CDR1 and CDR2 (germline): MNHEY, SMNVEV (reference sequence). V lost 2 bases and J lost 7, with 14 bases in between. The CDR3 contains 14 residues. In nucleotides, the CDR3 is TGTGCCAGCAGTTTAGGATCAGGATTTGCGACCCAGTACTTC. Protein sequence: CASSLGSGFATQYF.

Within the sample, this clonotype is large (0.1 to 1%). This sequence joins TRBV28 and TRBJ1-1; no definite D call. Trimming took off 6 bases at V and 1 base at J, with 3 bases between the two ends. Germline V gene data show CDR1 as MDHEN and CDR2 as SYDVKM. CDR3 size: 11 residues. The CDR3 spells CASRRNTEAFF. CDR3 nucleotides: TGTGCCAGCAGGAGGAACACTGAAGCTTTCTTT.

By share of the sample, this clonotype is medium-sized. Its ends do not fully match the called genes, so a read error is possible. The V call is TRBV29-1, the J call TRBJ2-3; the D gene is possibly TRBD1 (6 bases). CDR3 length: 17 amino acids. Per germline, CDR1 SQVTM and CDR2 ANQGSEA. CDR3 amino acids: CSVEGGFEADLLDTQYF. The CDR3 nucleotides read TGCAGTGTTGAAGGGGGATTCGAGGCCGATCTTCTCGATACGCAGTATTTT.

This rearrangement joins TRBV27 to TRBJ1-5; D not resolved. The CDR3 is made up of 14 amino acids. From germline, CDR1 is MNHEY and CDR2 SMNVEV (reference sequence). Trimming left V 2 bases short and J 4 bases short, with 9 bases between. CDR3 coding DNA: TGTGCCAGCAGTTTAGGGGTACCGAATCAGCCCCAGCATTTT. This translates into CASSLGVPNQPQHF.

This clonotype qualifies as large. The rearrangement uses TRBV28 and TRBJ1-1; D gene unclear. CDR3 length: 13 residues. V lost 6 bases and J lost 5, with 13 bases in between. Per the germline V gene, CDR1 is MDHEN and CDR2 is SYDVKM. The CDR3 region has the DNA TGTGCCAGCAGACTTAAAACGACAACTGAAGCTTTCTTT. Translated: CASRLKTTTEAFF. The complete variable domain, with remaining parts taken from reference TRBV28 and TRBJ1-1, reads DVKVTQSSRYLVKRTGEKVFLECVQDMDHENMFWYRQDPGLGLRLIYFSYDVKMKEKGDIPEGYSVSREKKERFSLILESASTNQTSMYLCASRLKTTTEAFFGQGTRLTVV.

This clonotype is classed as large (0.1 to 1%). The chain is built from TRBV27 and TRBJ2-5; TRBD2 is a possible D gene (6 bases). Trimming removed 5 bases from V and 5 bases from J, with 12 bases in between. CDR1 and CDR2 (germline): MNHEY, SMNVEV (reference sequence). The length of the CDR3 is 13 residues. CDR3 DNA sequence: TGTGCCAGCAGTCGGGAGAGGAGGGAGACCCAGTACTTC. Translating it yields CASSRERRETQYF.

The rearrangement joins TRBV2 to TRBJ2-1, with D possibly being TRBD1 or TRBD2 (5 bases each). The V gene's germline CDR1 is SNHLY and CDR2 FYNNEI. V was pared by 8 bases and J by 3 bases, with 14 bases between. CDR3 length equals 14 residues. The CDR3 loop is CASLPGTIYNEQFF. CDR3 sequence (DNA): TGTGCCAGCTTACCGGGGACGATCTACAATGAGCAGTTCTTC.

The chain employs TRBV9 and TRBJ2-7, with D possibly matching TRBD1 (6 bases). Trimming took off 6 bases at V and 3 bases at J, with 16 bases between the two ends. CDR1 SGDLS and CDR2 YYNGEE come from the germline V gene. The CDR3 length is 14 residues. This CDR3 reads CASNPQGINYEQYF. Here the CDR3 DNA reads TGTGCCAGCAACCCTCAGGGGATAAACTACGAGCAGTACTTC.

This clonotype was recorded a few times. This chain's CDR3 is CASSLTPNTGELFF. DNA for the CDR3: TGTGCCAGCAGTTTAACCCCTAACACCGGGGAGCTGTTTTTT. This chain uses TRBV28 with TRBJ2-2; unclear D gene. Germline V gene data show CDR1 as MDHEN and CDR2 as SYDVKM. The CDR3 runs to 14 residues. Trimming left V 2 bases short and J 2 bases short, with 6 bases between.